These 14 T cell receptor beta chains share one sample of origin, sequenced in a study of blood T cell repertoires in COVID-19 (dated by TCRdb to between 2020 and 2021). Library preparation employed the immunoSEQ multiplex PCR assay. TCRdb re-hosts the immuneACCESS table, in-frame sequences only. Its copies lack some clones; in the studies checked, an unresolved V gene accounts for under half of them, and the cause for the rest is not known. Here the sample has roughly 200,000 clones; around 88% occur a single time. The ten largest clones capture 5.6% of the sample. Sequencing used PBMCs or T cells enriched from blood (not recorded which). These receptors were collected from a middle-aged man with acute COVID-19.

CDR3 DNA sequence: TGTGCCAGCAGCTGGAGGACAGGGATGGTCGGGGAGCTGTTTTTT. Residues: CASSWRTGMVGELFF. The V call is TRBV11-2, the J call TRBJ2-2; 8 bases are shared with TRBD1. V was pared by 4 bases and J by 7 bases, with 8 bases of the junction left unmatched. Germline V gene sequence: CDR1 SGHAT, CDR2 FQNNGV. There are 15 residues in the CDR3.

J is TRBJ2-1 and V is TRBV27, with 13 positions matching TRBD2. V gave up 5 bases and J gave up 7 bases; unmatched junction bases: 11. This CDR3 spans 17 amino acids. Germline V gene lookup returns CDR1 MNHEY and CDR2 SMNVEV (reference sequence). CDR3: CASSHNGGLAGTNEQFF. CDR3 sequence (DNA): TGTGCCAGCAGTCATAATGGGGGACTAGCGGGAACAAATGAGCAGTTCTTC.

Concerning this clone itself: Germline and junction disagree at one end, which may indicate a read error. In DNA, the CDR3 is TGTGCTAGCAGCTTACTCGCCCGTCGACATAACTATGGCTACACCTTC. Protein sequence: CASSLLARRHNYGYTF. J is TRBJ1-2 and V is TRBV7-7; D is ambiguous. Germline values: CDR1 SSHAT, CDR2 FNYEAQ (reference sequence). The CDR3 has 16 residues.

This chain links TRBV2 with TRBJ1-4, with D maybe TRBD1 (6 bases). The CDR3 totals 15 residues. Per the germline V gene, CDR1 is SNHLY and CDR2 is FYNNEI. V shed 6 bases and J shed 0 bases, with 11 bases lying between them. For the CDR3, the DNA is TGTGCCAGCAGCTACAGGGTAGCAACTAATGAAAAACTGTTTTTT. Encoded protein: CASSYRVATNEKLFF. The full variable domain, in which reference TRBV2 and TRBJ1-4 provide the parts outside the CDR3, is EPEVTQTPSHQVTQMGQEVILRCVPISNHLYFYWYRQILGQKVEFLVSFYNNEISEKSEIFDDQFSVERPDGSNFTLKIRSTKLEDSAMYFCASSYRVATNEKLFFGSGTQLSVL.

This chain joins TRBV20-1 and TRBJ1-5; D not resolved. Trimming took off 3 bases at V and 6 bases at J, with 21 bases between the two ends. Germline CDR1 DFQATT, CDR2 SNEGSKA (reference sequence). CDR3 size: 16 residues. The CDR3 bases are TGCAGTGCTAGTTTCCTCGTCGCAGGAAAGTTTCAGCCCCAGCATTTT. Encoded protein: CSASFLVAGKFQPQHF.

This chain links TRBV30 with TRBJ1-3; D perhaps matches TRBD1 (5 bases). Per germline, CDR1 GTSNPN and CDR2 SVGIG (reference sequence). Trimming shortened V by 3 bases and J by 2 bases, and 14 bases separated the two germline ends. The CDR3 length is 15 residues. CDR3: CAWRGVREAGNTIYF. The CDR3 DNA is TGTGCCTGGAGAGGGGTCAGGGAGGCTGGAAACACCATATATTTT.

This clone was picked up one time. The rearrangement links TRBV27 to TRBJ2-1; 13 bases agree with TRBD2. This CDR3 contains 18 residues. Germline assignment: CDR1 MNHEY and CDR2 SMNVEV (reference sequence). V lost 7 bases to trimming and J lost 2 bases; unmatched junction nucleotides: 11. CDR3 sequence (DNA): TGTGCCAGCAACGGCGGACTAGCGGGAGTTTCCCCCTACAATGAGCAGTTCTTC. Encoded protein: CASNGGLAGVSPYNEQFF.

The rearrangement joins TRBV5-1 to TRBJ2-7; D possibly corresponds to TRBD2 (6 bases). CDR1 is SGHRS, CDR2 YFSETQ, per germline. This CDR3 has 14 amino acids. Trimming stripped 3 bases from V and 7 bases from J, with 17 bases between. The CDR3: CASSSDALAGEQYF. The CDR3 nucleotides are TGCGCCAGCAGCTCGGACGCCTTGGCGGGAGAGCAGTACTTC.

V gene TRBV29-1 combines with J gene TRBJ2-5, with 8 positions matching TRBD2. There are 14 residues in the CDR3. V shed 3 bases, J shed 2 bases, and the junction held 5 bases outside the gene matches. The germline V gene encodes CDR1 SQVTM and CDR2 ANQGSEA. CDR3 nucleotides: TGCAGCGTTGAGGTGTCGGGGGGGCAAGAGACCCAGTACTTC. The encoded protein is CSVEVSGGQETQYF.

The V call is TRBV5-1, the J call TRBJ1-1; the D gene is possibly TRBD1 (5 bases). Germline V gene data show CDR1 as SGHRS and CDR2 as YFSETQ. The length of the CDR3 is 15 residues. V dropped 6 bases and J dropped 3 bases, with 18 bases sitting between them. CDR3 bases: TGCGCCAGCAACATAGGGCAGGGTTGGGACACTGAAGCTTTCTTT. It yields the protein CASNIGQGWDTEAFF.

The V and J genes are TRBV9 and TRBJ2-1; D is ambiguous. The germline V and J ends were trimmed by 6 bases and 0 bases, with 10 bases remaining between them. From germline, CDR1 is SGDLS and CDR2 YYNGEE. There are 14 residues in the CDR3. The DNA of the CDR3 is TGTGCCAGCACGAGGAAAGACTCCTACAATGAGCAGTTCTTC. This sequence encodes CASTRKDSYNEQFF.

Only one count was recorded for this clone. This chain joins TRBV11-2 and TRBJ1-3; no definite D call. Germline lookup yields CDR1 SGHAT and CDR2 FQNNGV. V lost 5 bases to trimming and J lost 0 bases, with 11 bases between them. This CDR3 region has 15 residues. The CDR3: CASSRTVTSGNTIYF. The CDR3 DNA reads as TGTGCCAGCAGCCGAACAGTCACCTCTGGAAACACCATATATTTT.

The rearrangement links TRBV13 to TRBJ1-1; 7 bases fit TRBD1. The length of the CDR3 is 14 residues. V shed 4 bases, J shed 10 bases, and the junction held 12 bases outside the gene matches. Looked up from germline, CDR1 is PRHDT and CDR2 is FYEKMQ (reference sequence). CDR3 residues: CASSSNLQGRRAFF. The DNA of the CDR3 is TGTGCCAGCAGCTCCAACCTACAGGGGCGTAGAGCTTTCTTT. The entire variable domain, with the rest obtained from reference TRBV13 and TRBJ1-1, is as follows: AAGVIQSPRHLIKEKRETATLKCYPIPRHDTVYWYQQGPGQDPQFLISFYEKMQSDKGSIPDRFSAQQFSDYHSELNMSSLELGDSALYFCASSSNLQGRRAFFGQGTRLTVV.

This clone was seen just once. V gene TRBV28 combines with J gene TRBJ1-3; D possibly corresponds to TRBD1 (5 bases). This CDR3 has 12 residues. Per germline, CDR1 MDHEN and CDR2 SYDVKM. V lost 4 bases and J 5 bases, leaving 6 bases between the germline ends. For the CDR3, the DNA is TGTGCCAGCAGTTCAGGGAGAAACACCATATATTTT. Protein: CASSSGRNTIYF.